What follows are 23 T cell receptor beta chains derived from one specimen sequenced in a study of OX40 agonist ivuxolimab in advanced cancers. The data were produced by immunoSEQ multiplex PCR, yet TCRdb's version contains in-frame clones alone and is incomplete. The sample lists approximately 30,000 clones, 75% to 90% occurring once. The sample here was CD4+ or CD8+ T cells sorted from blood, taken in a trial of the OX40 agonist ivuxolimab. Source of these receptors: an adult with an advanced solid tumor such as melanoma, head and neck, liver or kidney cancer.

V gene TRBV6-4 combines with J gene TRBJ2-2; TRBD1 aligns across 8 bases. This CDR3 spans 17 amino acids. Germline values: CDR1 MRHNA, CDR2 SNTAGT. J lost 5 bases, V lost 2 bases, and 10 bases had no gene match. The CDR3 spells CASSDLFGQGTTGELFF. Written as DNA, the CDR3 is TGTGCCAGCAGTGACCTTTTCGGACAGGGAACGACCGGGGAGCTGTTTTTT.

The gene calls are TRBV27 and TRBJ1-5; D is possibly TRBD1 (6 bases). In germline, CDR1 is MNHEY, CDR2 SMNVEV (reference sequence). CDR3 size: 14 residues. Trimming took off 6 bases at V and 4 bases at J, with 13 bases between the two ends. The CDR3, as DNA: TGTGCCAGCAGACCCGGACAGCGAAATCAGCCCCAGCATTTT. Residues: CASRPGQRNQPQHF.

The genes are TRBV19 and TRBJ2-1, with TRBD1 matching 7 bases. The trim removed 4 bases at V and 13 bases at J, leaving 4 bases unmatched. This CDR3 region has 11 residues. CDR1 LNHDA and CDR2 SQIVND come from the germline V gene (reference sequence). The CDR3 region has the DNA TGTGCCAGTAGTACCAGGGGGTATCAGTTCTTC. Its translation: CASSTRGYQFF.

The chain recombines TRBV29-1 with TRBJ2-1; weak D call: TRBD1 (6 bases). The V gene lost 5 bases and the J gene lost 6 bases, with 8 bases spanning the gap. Germline values: CDR1 SQVTM, CDR2 ANQGSEA. The CDR3 has 11 residues. CDR3 in amino acids: CSVKDSNEQFF. CDR3 nucleotides: TGCAGCGTTAAGGACAGCAATGAGCAGTTCTTC.

The chain has TRBV11-2 and TRBJ2-1; 10 bases line up with TRBD2. Germline V lookup: CDR1 SGHAT, CDR2 FQNNGV. J lost 10 bases, V lost 0 bases, and 12 bases had no gene match. This CDR3 comprises 17 residues. CDR3 sequence reads: CASSLDPALAGFREQFF. CDR3 DNA sequence: TGTGCCAGCAGCTTAGACCCGGCACTAGCGGGGTTCAGAGAGCAGTTCTTC.

The CDR3 nucleotides read TGTGCCAGCAGACTCTCGACAGGGTACGCAGATACGCAGTATTTT. This codes for CASRLSTGYADTQYF. The rearrangement links TRBV27 to TRBJ2-3, with 7 positions matching TRBD1. V lost 6 bases, J lost 4 bases, and 10 bases stayed unmatched. The CDR3 is made up of 15 amino acids. Germline lookup yields CDR1 MNHEY and CDR2 SMNVEV (reference sequence).

The chain uses TRBV6-5 and TRBJ1-1; D possibly corresponds to TRBD1 (5 bases). Trimming left V 3 bases short and J 0 bases short, with 8 bases between. CDR1 and CDR2 from the germline V gene are MNHEY and SVGAGI. This CDR3 has 14 amino acids. The CDR3 DNA sequence: TGTGCCAGCAGTTATAGACAGATGAACACTGAAGCTTTCTTT. Protein: CASSYRQMNTEAFF.

The chain is built from TRBV19 and TRBJ2-1; 8 bases agree with TRBD2. Germline V gene data show CDR1 as LNHDA and CDR2 as SQIVND (reference sequence). This CDR3 is 16 amino acids long. The junction had 8 bases not matched to a gene; V was cut back by 0 bases and J by 7 bases. CDR3 amino acids: CASSIDHDSGKNEQFF. CDR3 coding DNA: TGTGCCAGTAGTATAGATCATGATAGCGGGAAGAATGAGCAGTTCTTC.

The chain is built from TRBV6-1 and TRBJ1-1, with no clear D. Trimming removed 0 bases at V and 1 base at J, with 9 bases between. CDR1 and CDR2 (germline): MNHNS, SASEGT. This CDR3 contains 15 residues. CDR3 region: CASSEAEGANTEAFF. As DNA, the CDR3 is TGTGCCAGCAGTGAAGCCGAGGGAGCGAACACTGAAGCTTTCTTT.

The CDR3, as DNA: TGTGCCAGCACCAGGGGGGGACTCGGCACAGATACGCAGTATTTT. This sequence encodes CASTRGGLGTDTQYF. The chain recombines TRBV28 with TRBJ2-3; perhaps D is TRBD1 or TRBD2 (7 bases each). Between the trimmed V and J ends, which lost 7 bases and 1 base, there was a span of 15 bases. The length of the CDR3 is 15 residues. Looked up from germline, CDR1 is MDHEN and CDR2 is SYDVKM.

The V call is TRBV11-3, the J call TRBJ2-1, with D possibly matching TRBD1 (6 bases). The V end lost 5 bases, the J end lost 9 bases, and 11 bases lay between the germline ends. CDR3 length equals 12 residues. Germline CDR1 and CDR2: SGHNT and YENEEA. CDR3 residues: CASSVTGTEQFF. The DNA of the CDR3 is TGTGCCAGCAGCGTAACAGGGACTGAGCAGTTCTTC.

The chain employs TRBV27 and TRBJ2-1, with 9 bases lining up with TRBD2. V trimming: 2 bases; J trimming: 0 bases; junction bases outside the gene matches: 2. This CDR3 region has 16 residues. The germline V gene encodes CDR1 MNHEY and CDR2 SMNVEV (reference sequence). The CDR3 region has the DNA TGTGCCAGCAGTTTAAGTAGCGGGAGCTCCTACAATGAGCAGTTCTTC. Translation gives CASSLSSGSSYNEQFF.

The chain uses TRBV30 and TRBJ1-5; 7 bases map to TRBD1. The CDR3 length is 17 residues. Germline-derived CDR1 and CDR2 are GTSNPN and SVGIG (reference sequence). The J segment lost 0 bases and the V segment lost 1 base, leaving 9 bases of the junction unmatched. This CDR3 is CAWSAWDRHTSNQPQHF. CDR3 nucleotide sequence: TGTGCCTGGAGTGCTTGGGACAGACATACTAGCAATCAGCCCCAGCATTTT.

This clone came up once. The chain employs TRBV19 and TRBJ1-5; no clear D. Germline lookup yields CDR1 LNHDA and CDR2 SQIVND (reference sequence). CDR3 size: 18 residues. V shed 1 base and J shed 0 bases, with 16 bases lying between them. CDR3 sequence reads: CASSIGGGGYSSNQPQHF. In DNA, the CDR3 is TGTGCCAGTAGTATAGGAGGTGGCGGGTACAGTAGCAATCAGCCCCAGCATTTT.

This clone was observed once. This rearrangement joins TRBV4-1 to TRBJ2-3; D is undetermined. This CDR3 spans 15 amino acids. V was shortened by 0 bases and J by 0 bases, with 7 bases between the two germline ends. CDR1 is MGHRA, CDR2 YSYEKL, per germline. The CDR3 DNA follows: TGCGCCAGCAGCCAAGATGGCAGAAGCACAGATACGCAGTATTTT. This translates into CASSQDGRSTDTQYF.

On this clone itself: In the same sample, other DNA sequences code for this CDR3. The chain links TRBV5-1 to TRBJ2-7; TRBD1 aligns across 8 bases. This CDR3 contains 14 residues. Per the germline V gene, CDR1 is SGHRS and CDR2 is YFSETQ. J was trimmed by 2 bases and V by 2 bases; bases with no gene match: 3. The CDR3 nucleotides read TGCGCCAGCAGCTTAGACAGGGGACCCTACGAGCAGTACTTC. This encodes CASSLDRGPYEQYF.

The chain couples TRBV7-9 to TRBJ2-3; 7 nucleotides line up with TRBD1. This CDR3 region has 16 residues. With 5 bases clipped from V and 2 bases from J, the junction kept 10 bases outside the gene matches. Germline CDR1 and CDR2: SEHNR and FQNEAQ (reference sequence). In DNA form, the CDR3 reads TGTGCCAGCAGCGCACGGGACAGCCAGACCACAGATACGCAGTATTTT. Residues: CASSARDSQTTDTQYF.

J is TRBJ2-3 and V is TRBV27; 8 positions agree with TRBD2. The ends lost 5 bases at V and 8 bases at J; junction bases unmatched: 6. The CDR3 runs to 13 residues. Germline-derived CDR1 and CDR2 are MNHEY and SMNVEV (reference sequence). DNA of the CDR3: TGTGCCAGCAGTCTCGGACTAGCAGCTACGCAGTATTTT. Residues: CASSLGLAATQYF.

V is TRBV19 and J is TRBJ2-2; 11 bases line up with TRBD2. This CDR3 spans 19 amino acids. The germline gives CDR1 LNHDA, CDR2 SQIVND (reference sequence). The V and J ends lost 1 base and 4 bases, in that order; junction bases with no gene match: 11. This CDR3 is CASSIVRLAGTLGTGELFF. Here the CDR3 DNA reads TGTGCCAGTAGTATAGTGAGACTAGCGGGGACTCTGGGCACCGGGGAGCTGTTTTTT.

The V gene is TRBV9, the J gene TRBJ1-2; 7 bases match TRBD1. The CDR3 has 14 amino acids. The germline CDR1 and CDR2 sequences are SGDLS and YYNGEE. V gave up 2 bases and J gave up 7 bases; unmatched junction bases: 8. The CDR3 nucleotides are TGTGCCAGCAGCGTGGGGGGACAGAGTCGTGGCTACACCTTC. Protein product: CASSVGGQSRGYTF.

The rearrangement joins TRBV10-1 to TRBJ1-6; 9 positions agree with TRBD1. Germline assignment: CDR1 WNHNN and CDR2 SYGVQD (reference sequence). Trimming took 10 bases from V and 7 from J; bases not matched to a gene: 11. The CDR3 sequence is 15 residues long. The CDR3 protein is CAISGQGIINSPLHF. The CDR3 DNA sequence: TGCGCCATCTCCGGACAGGGGATCATCAATTCACCCCTCCACTTT.

The V and J genes are TRBV28 and TRBJ2-7, with D possibly being TRBD1 or TRBD2 (5 bases each). CDR1 MDHEN and CDR2 SYDVKM come from the germline V gene. CDR3 length: 15 residues. Between the trimmed V and J ends, which lost 10 bases and 5 bases, there was a span of 24 bases. The CDR3 DNA reads as TGTGCCACCCTGGGGGAAGTTCTGTTACGGGACGAGCAGTACTTC. This encodes CATLGEVLLRDEQYF. Based on the CDR3 plus reference TRBV28 and TRBJ2-7, the full variable domain is DVKVTQSSRYLVKRTGEKVFLECVQDMDHENMFWYRQDPGLGLRLIYFSYDVKMKEKGDIPEGYSVSREKKERFSLILESASTNQTSMYLCATLGEVLLRDEQYFGPGTRLTVT.

The chain carries TRBV4-3 and TRBJ2-3, with 12 bases fitting TRBD2. CDR1 LGHNA and CDR2 YSLEER come from the germline V gene. The CDR3 is made up of 16 amino acids. Unmatched junction bases numbered 3, after V lost 3 bases and J lost 2 bases. The CDR3 DNA reads TGCGCCAGCAGCCAGAGACTAGCGGGGGCCACAGATACGCAGTATTTT. Amino acid sequence: CASSQRLAGATDTQYF.